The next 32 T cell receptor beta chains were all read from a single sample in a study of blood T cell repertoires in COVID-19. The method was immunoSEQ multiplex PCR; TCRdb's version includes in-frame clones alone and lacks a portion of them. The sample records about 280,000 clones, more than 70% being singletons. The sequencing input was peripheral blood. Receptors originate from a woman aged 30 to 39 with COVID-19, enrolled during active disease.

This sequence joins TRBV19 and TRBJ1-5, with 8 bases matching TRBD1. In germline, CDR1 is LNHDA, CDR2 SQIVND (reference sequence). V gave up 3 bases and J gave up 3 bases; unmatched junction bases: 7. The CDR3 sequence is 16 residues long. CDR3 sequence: CASSIEGQGFNQPQHF. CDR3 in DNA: TGTGCCAGTAGTATCGAAGGACAGGGCTTCAATCAGCCCCAGCATTTT.

The CDR3 sequence: CASRQFNTEAFF. For the CDR3, the DNA is TGTGCCAGCAGGCAGTTTAACACTGAAGCTTTCTTT. This chain joins TRBV7-2 and TRBJ1-1; D is unresolved. Germline assignment: CDR1 SGHTA and CDR2 FQGNSA. Trimming removed 6 bases at V and 2 bases at J, with 7 bases between. The CDR3 totals 12 residues.

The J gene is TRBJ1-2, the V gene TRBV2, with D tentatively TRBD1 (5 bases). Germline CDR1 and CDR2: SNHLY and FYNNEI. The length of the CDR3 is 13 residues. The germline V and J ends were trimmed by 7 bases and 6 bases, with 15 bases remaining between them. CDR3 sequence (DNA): TGTGCCAGCACTATCACAGGTCTAGATGGCTACACCTTC. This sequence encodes CASTITGLDGYTF.

The CDR3, as DNA: TGTGCCAGCAGGCGATCTAGGGGTTATGGCTACACCTTC. Translated, it gives CASRRSRGYGYTF. V is TRBV6-5 and J is TRBJ1-2; tentative D call: TRBD1 (5 bases). Trimming stripped 6 bases from V and 5 bases from J, with 13 bases between. Germline values: CDR1 MNHEY, CDR2 SVGAGI. The CDR3 spans 13 residues.

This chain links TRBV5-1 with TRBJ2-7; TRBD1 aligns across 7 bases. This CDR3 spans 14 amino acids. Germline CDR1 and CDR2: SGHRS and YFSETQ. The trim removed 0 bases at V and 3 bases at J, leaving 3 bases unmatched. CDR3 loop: CASSLATGRYEQYF. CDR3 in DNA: TGCGCCAGCAGCTTGGCGACAGGGCGCTACGAGCAGTACTTC.

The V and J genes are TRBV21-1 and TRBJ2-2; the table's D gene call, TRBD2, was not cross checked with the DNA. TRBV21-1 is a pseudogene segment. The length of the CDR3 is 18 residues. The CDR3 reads CASSKEGSGSGNTGELFF. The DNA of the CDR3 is TGTGCCAGCAGCAAAGAAGGTAGCGGATCGGGGAACACCGGGGAGCTGTTTTTT.

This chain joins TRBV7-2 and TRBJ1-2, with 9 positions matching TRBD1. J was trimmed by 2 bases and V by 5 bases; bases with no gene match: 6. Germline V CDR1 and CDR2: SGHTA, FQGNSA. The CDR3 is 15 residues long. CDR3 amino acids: CASSAGQGQNYGYTF. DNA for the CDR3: TGTGCCAGCAGCGCGGGACAGGGCCAAAACTATGGCTACACCTTC. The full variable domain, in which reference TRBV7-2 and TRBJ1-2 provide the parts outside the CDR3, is GAGVSQSPSNKVTEKGKDVELRCDPISGHTALYWYRQSLGQGLEFLIYFQGNSAPDKSGLPSDRFSAERTGGSVSTLTIQRTQQEDSAVYLCASSAGQGQNYGYTFGSGTRLTVV.

The DNA of the CDR3 is TGCGCCAGCAGCTTGGTAGGAGGGATCTACGAGCAGTACTTC. It specifies CASSLVGGIYEQYF. The chain combines TRBV5-1 with TRBJ2-7; D might be TRBD2 (6 bases). Trimming removed 0 bases at V and 3 bases at J, with 10 bases between. Looked up from germline, CDR1 is SGHRS and CDR2 is YFSETQ. This CDR3 has 14 residues.

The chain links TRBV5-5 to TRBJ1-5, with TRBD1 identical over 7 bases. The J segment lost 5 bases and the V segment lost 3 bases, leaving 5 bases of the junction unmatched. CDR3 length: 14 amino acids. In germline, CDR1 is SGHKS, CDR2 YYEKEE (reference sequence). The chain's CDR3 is CASSSGQRYQPQHF. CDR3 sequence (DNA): TGTGCCAGCAGCTCGGGACAGCGTTATCAGCCCCAGCATTTT. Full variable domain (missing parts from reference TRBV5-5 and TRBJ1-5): DAGVTQSPTHLIKTRGQQVTLRCSPISGHKSVSWYQQVLGQGPQFIFQYYEKEERGRGNFPDRFSARQFPNYSSELNVNALLLGDSALYLCASSSGQRYQPQHFGDGTRLSIL.

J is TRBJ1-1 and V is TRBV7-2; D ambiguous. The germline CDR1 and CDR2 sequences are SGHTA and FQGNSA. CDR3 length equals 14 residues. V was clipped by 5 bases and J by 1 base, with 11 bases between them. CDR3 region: CASSLSVTNTEAFF. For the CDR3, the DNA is TGTGCCAGCAGCCTTAGCGTGACGAACACTGAAGCTTTCTTT.

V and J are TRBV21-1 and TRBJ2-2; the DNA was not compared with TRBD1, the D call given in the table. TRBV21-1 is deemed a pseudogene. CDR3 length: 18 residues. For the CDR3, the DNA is TGTGCCAGCAGCAAAGAGGGCAGGGGGCCACCGAACACCGGGGAGCTGTTTTTT. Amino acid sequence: CASSKEGRGPPNTGELFF.

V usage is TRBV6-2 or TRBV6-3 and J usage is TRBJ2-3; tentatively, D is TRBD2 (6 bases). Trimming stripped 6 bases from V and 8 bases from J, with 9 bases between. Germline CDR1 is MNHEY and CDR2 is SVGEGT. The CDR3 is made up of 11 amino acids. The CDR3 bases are TGTGCCAGCAGCCCGGGAGTTACGCAGTATTTT. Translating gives CASSPGVTQYF.

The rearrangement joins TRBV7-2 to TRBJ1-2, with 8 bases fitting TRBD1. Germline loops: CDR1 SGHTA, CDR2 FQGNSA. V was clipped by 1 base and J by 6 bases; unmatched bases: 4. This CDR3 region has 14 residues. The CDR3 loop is CASSLVQGVDGYTF. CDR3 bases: TGTGCCAGCAGCTTAGTACAGGGGGTGGATGGCTACACCTTC. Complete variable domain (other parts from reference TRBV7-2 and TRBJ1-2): GAGVSQSPSNKVTEKGKDVELRCDPISGHTALYWYRQSLGQGLEFLIYFQGNSAPDKSGLPSDRFSAERTGGSVSTLTIQRTQQEDSAVYLCASSLVQGVDGYTFGSGTRLTVV.

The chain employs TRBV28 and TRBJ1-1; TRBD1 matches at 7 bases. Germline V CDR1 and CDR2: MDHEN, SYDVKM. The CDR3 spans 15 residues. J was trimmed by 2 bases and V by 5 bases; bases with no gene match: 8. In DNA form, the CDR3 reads TGTGCCAGCAGTAGGGGGGACAGACGTAACACTGAAGCTTTCTTT. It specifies CASSRGDRRNTEAFF.

As DNA, the CDR3 is TGTGCCTGGACCCCAGGGTCCTATGGCTACACCTTC. This gives the protein CAWTPGSYGYTF. This chain joins TRBV30 and TRBJ1-2, with D perhaps TRBD1 (5 bases). The CDR3 has 12 amino acids. Trimming removed 4 bases at V and 4 bases at J, with 10 bases between. Germline V lookup: CDR1 GTSNPN, CDR2 SVGIG (reference sequence).

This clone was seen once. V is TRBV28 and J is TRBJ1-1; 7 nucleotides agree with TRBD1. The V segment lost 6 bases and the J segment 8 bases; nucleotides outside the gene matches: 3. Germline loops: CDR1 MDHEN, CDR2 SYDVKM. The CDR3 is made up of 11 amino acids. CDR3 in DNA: TGTGCCAGCAGGTTGGACAGGGAAGCTTTCTTT. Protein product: CASRLDREAFF.

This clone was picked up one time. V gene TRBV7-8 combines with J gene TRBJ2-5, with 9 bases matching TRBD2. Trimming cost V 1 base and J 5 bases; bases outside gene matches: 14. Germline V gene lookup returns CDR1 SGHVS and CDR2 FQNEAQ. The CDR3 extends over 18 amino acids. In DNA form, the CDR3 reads TGTGCCAGCAGCTTAGGTTCTAGCGGGATAGTTGGGGCGGAGACCCAGTACTTC. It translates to CASSLGSSGIVGAETQYF. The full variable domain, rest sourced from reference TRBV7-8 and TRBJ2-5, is GAGVSQSPRYKVAKRGQDVALRCDPISGHVSLFWYQQALGQGPEFLTYFQNEAQLDKSGLPSDRFFAERPEGSVSTLKIQRTQQEDSAVYLCASSLGSSGIVGAETQYFGPGTRLLVL.

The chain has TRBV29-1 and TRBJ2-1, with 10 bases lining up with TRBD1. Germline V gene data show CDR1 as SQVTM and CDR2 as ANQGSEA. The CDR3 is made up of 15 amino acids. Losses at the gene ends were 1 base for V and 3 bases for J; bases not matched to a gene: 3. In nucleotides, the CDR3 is TGCAGCGTTGAAGGGACAGGGGGAAGCTACAATGAGCAGTTCTTC. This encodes CSVEGTGGSYNEQFF.

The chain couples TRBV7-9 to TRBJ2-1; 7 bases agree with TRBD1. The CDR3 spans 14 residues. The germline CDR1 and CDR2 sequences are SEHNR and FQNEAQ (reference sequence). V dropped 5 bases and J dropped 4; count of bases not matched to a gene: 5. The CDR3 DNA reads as TGTGCCAGCAGCCCCCGGGACAGATACAATGAGCAGTTCTTC. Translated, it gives CASSPRDRYNEQFF.

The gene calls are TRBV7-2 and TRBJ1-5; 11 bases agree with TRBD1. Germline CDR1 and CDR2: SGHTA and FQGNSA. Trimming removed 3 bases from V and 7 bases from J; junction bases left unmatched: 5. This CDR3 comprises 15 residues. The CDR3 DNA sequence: TGTGCCAGCAGCTTTCGGACAGGGGGCGAGCAGCCCCAGCATTTT. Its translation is CASSFRTGGEQPQHF.

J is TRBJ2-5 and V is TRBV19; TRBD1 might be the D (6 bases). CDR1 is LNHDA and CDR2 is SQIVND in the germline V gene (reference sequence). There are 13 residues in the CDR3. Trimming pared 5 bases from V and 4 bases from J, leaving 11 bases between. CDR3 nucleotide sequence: TGTGCCAGTAGTCGACAGGTCCGAGAGACCCAGTACTTC. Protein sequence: CASSRQVRETQYF.

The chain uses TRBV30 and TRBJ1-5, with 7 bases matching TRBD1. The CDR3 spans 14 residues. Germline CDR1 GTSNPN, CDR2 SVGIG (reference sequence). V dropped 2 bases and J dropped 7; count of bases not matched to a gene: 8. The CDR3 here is CAWSTDRAPQPQHF. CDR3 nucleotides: TGTGCCTGGAGTACCGACAGGGCCCCCCAGCCCCAGCATTTT.

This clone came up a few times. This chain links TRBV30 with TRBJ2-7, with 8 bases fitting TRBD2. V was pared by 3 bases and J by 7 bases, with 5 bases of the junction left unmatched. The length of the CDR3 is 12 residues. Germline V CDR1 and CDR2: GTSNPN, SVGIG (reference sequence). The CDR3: CAWSPRGGEQYF. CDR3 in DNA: TGTGCCTGGAGCCCACGCGGGGGGGAGCAGTACTTC.

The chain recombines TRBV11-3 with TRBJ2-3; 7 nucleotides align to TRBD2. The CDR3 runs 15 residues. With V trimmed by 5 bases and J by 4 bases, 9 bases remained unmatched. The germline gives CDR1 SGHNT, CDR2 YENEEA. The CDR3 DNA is TGTGCCAGCAGCCCCCGACGGGGGGTCGCAGATACGCAGTATTTT. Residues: CASSPRRGVADTQYF.

The CDR3 nucleotides are TGTGCCAGCCCTAATCAACAGGGGGGGTCACCCCTCCACTTT. It codes for CASPNQQGGSPLHF. This rearrangement joins TRBV27 to TRBJ1-6; 8 bases match TRBD1. V was pared by 8 bases and J by 10 bases, with 10 bases of the junction left unmatched. Germline-derived CDR1 and CDR2 are MNHEY and SMNVEV (reference sequence). The CDR3 is 14 residues long.

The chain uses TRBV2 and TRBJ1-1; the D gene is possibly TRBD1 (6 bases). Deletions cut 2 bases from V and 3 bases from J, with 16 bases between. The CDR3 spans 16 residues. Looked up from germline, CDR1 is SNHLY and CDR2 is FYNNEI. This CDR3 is CASSESSGVRDTEAFF. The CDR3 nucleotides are TGTGCCAGCAGTGAAAGTTCAGGGGTAAGGGACACTGAAGCTTTCTTT. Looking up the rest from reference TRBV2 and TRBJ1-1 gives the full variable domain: EPEVTQTPSHQVTQMGQEVILRCVPISNHLYFYWYRQILGQKVEFLVSFYNNEISEKSEIFDDQFSVERPDGSNFTLKIRSTKLEDSAMYFCASSESSGVRDTEAFFGQGTRLTVV.

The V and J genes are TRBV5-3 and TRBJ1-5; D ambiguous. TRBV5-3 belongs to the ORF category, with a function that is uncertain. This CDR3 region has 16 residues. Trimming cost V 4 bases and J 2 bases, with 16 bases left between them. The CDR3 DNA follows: TGTGCCAGAAGCCTCCCTCTATGCACGGGCAATCAGCCCCAGCATTTT. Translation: CARSLPLCTGNQPQHF.

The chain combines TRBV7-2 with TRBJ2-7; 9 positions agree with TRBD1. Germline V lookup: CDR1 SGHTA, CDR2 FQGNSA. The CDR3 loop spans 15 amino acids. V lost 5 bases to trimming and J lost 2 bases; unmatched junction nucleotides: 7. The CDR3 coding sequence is TGTGCCAGCAGCAGAGGGACAGGGTCAACCTACGAGCAGTACTTC. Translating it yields CASSRGTGSTYEQYF.

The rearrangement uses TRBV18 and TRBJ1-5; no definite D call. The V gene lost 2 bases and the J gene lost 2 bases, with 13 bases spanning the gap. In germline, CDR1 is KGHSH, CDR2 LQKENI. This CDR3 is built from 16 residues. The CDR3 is CASSPRRVAGNQPQHF. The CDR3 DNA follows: TGTGCCAGCTCACCAAGAAGAGTAGCAGGCAATCAGCCCCAGCATTTT.

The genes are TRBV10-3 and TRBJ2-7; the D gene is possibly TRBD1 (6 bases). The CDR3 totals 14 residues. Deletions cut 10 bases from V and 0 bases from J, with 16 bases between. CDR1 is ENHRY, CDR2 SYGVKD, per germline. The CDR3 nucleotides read TGTGCCAGCCAGGGGACGGGGAGCTCCTACGAGCAGTACTTC. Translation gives CASQGTGSSYEQYF.

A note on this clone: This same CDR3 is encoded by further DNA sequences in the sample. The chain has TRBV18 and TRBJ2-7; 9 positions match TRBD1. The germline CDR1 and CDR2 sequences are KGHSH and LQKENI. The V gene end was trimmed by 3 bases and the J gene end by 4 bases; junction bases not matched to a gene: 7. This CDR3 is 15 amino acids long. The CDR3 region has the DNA TGTGCCAGCTCACCGGGACAGGGTACTAGTTACGAGCAGTACTTC. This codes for CASSPGQGTSYEQYF.

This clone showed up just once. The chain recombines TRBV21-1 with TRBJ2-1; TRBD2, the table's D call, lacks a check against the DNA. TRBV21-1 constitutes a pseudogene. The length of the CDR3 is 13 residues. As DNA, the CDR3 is TGTGCCGACGGGATCCAGCTAAACAATGAGCAGTTCTTC. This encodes CADGIQLNNEQFF.